Listed below are T cell receptor beta chains from one sample, sequenced in a study of blood T cells in healthy people across ages. MiXCR, applied by TCRdb to the 5' RACE reads, yields one record per CDR3 protein. The repertoire holds some 640,000 distinct CDR3 sequences, with roughly 50% as singletons. Sequencing was performed on blood. Every receptor here comes from a woman aged 55-70 years in good health. Each CDR3 is given with its conserved first and last residue. Each record gives: V gene, clone size, D gene, CDR3 protein. A D gene is named only where the DNA matches it firmly. Clone sizes are given selectively: once, few, many, or a class where the clone is expanded.

v_gene: TRBV21-1
abundance: -
d_gene: -
CDR3aa: CASSNLREGLYYLPYEQYF

v_gene: TRBV7-2
abundance: many
d_gene: -
CDR3aa: CASSLAGREQFF

v_gene: TRBV2
abundance: -
d_gene: -
CDR3aa: CASTRSYEQYF

v_gene: TRBV20-1
abundance: -
d_gene: -
CDR3aa: CSASILYEQYF

v_gene: TRBV2
abundance: -
d_gene: -
CDR3aa: CASSATPSEQFF

v_gene: TRBV20-1
abundance: -
d_gene: TRBD1
CDR3aa: CSAQGGLGQPQHF

v_gene: TRBV7-9
abundance: many
d_gene: TRBD2
CDR3aa: CASSLTSGGTETQYF

v_gene: TRBV30
abundance: -
d_gene: -
CDR3aa: CAWSFFSGDGYTF

v_gene: TRBV28
abundance: few
d_gene: -
CDR3aa: CASSLPTNNYGYTF

v_gene: TRBV20-1
abundance: few
d_gene: TRBD2
CDR3aa: CSASPPSGKGEQYF

v_gene: TRBV20-1
abundance: -
d_gene: -
CDR3aa: CSAPTGYGYTF

v_gene: TRBV24-1
abundance: -
d_gene: -
CDR3aa: CATGGQGYNQPQHF

v_gene: TRBV6-1
abundance: -
d_gene: TRBD2
CDR3aa: CASSEYLASGVTDTQYF

v_gene: TRBV27
abundance: -
d_gene: -
CDR3aa: CASSLYPGGQGRTDTQYF

v_gene: TRBV2
abundance: many
d_gene: -
CDR3aa: CASSENFGTDTQYF

v_gene: TRBV12-3/TRBV12-4
abundance: -
d_gene: TRBD2
CDR3aa: CASSYRLTSGSETQYF

v_gene: TRBV4-3
abundance: -
d_gene: TRBD2
CDR3aa: CASSQELGLAYEQYF

v_gene: TRBV20-1
abundance: -
d_gene: -
CDR3aa: CSASVPGLDNEQFF

v_gene: TRBV14
abundance: -
d_gene: -
CDR3aa: CASEQAGAKTQYF

v_gene: TRBV4-3
abundance: few
d_gene: TRBD2
CDR3aa: CASSQDQLGSGRAVEQFF

v_gene: TRBV28
abundance: -
d_gene: -
CDR3aa: CASSWDGHEPSGNTIYF

v_gene: TRBV24-1
abundance: many
d_gene: -
CDR3aa: CATSVLVGASTDTQYF

v_gene: TRBV29-1
abundance: many
d_gene: -
CDR3aa: CSVGSTDTQYF

v_gene: TRBV7-2
abundance: -
d_gene: -
CDR3aa: CASTGQSFSGANVLTF